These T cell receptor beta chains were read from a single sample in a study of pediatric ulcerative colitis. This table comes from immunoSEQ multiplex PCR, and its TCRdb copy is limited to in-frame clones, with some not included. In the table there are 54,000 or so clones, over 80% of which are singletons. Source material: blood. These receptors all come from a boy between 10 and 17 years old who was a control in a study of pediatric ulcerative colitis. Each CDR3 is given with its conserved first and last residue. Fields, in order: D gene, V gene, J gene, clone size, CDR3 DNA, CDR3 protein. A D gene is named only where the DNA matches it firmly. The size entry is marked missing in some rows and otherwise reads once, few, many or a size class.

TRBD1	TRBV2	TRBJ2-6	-	TGTGCCAGCAATGGACAGGGGGCTGGGGCCAACGTCCTGACTTTC	CASNGQGAGANVLTF
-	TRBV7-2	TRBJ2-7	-	TGTGCCAGCAGCTTAGGCGGGACCTACGAGCAGTACTTC	CASSLGGTYEQYF
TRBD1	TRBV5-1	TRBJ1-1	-	TGCGCCAGCAGCTTGGAAGGGGGCATAGCTTTCTTT	CASSLEGGIAFF
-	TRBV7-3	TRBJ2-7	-	TGTGCCAGCAGCTTATATGCGTTATCTGGCGAGCAGTACTTC	CASSLYALSGEQYF
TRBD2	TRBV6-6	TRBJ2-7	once	TGTGCCAGCAGCCTTAGCGGGGACCCCCTCGAGCAGTACTTC	CASSLSGDPLEQYF
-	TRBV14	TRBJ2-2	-	TGTGCCAGCAGCCAAGATTCCCCTGCTAGAGGAAACACCGGGGAGCTGTTTTTT	CASSQDSPARGNTGELFF
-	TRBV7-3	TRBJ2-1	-	TGTGCCAGCAGCCCTCGGAACTACAATGAGCAGTTCTTC	CASSPRNYNEQFF
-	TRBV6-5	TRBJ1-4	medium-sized	TGTGCCAGCAGTTACTCGTCCTTTAATGAAAAACTGTTTTTT	CASSYSSFNEKLFF
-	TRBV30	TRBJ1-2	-	TGTGCCTGGAGTGTAACAGCCTATGGCTACACCTTC	CAWSVTAYGYTF
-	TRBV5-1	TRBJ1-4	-	TGCGCCAGCAGCAAACCACGGGAAGGGCCTGGAAAGCTGTTTTTT	CASSKPREGPGKLFF
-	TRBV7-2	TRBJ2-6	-	TGTGCCAGCAGCCGTACTATCTCTGGGGCCAACGTCCTGACTTTC	CASSRTISGANVLTF
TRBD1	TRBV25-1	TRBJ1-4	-	TGTGCCAGCAGTATCCGGGACAGCGCGAATGAAAAACTGTTTTTT	CASSIRDSANEKLFF
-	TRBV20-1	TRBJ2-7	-	TGCAGTGCTACCTCCTACGAGCAGTACTTC	CSATSYEQYF
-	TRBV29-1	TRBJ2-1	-	TGCAGCGTTGAAGGCGGAGGCTCCTACAATGAGCAGTTCTTC	CSVEGGGSYNEQFF
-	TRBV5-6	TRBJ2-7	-	TGTGCCAGCAGCTTGCAAGGGGACGAGCAGTACTTC	CASSLQGDEQYF
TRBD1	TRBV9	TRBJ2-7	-	TGTGCCAGCAGCCCATCGGACAGGGGGCGCGAGCAGTACTTC	CASSPSDRGREQYF
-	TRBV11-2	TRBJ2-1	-	TGTGCCAGCAGCATAGTGGGGAGTACCTACAATGAGCAGTTCTTC	CASSIVGSTYNEQFF
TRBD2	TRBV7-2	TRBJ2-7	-	TGTGCCAGCAGCTTATTAGCGGGGGGGCCCGACGAGCAGTACTTC	CASSLLAGGPDEQYF
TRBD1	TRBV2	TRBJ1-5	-	TGTGCCAGCAGATCCGGACAGGGGGCTATTAATCAGCCCCAGCATTTT	CASRSGQGAINQPQHF
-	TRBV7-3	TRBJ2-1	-	TGTGCCAGCAGCCCGCAACAGGTCAATGAGCAGTTCTTC	CASSPQQVNEQFF
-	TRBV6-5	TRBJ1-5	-	TGTGCCAGCAGTACCCTTGGTTCTCAGCCCCAGCATTTT	CASSTLGSQPQHF
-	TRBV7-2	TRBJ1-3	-	TGTGCCAGCCTAGGGATTTTTGGAAACACCATATATTTT	CASLGIFGNTIYF
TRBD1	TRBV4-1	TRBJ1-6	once	TGCGCCAGCAGCCACCAGACAGGGGTCGGTTCACCCCTCCACTTT	CASSHQTGVGSPLHF
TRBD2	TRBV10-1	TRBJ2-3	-	TGCGCCAGCAGTGGAGGACTAGCGGGTTACACAGATACGCAGTATTTT	CASSGGLAGYTDTQYF
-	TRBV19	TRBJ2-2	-	TGTGCCAGTAGTACGTGGAGGACACTGAACACCGGGGAGCTGTTTTTT	CASSTWRTLNTGELFF
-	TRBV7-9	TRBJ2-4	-	TGTGCCAGCAGCTTAACCGGAGGGGGAAACATTCAGTACTTC	CASSLTGGGNIQYF
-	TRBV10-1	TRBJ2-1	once	TGCGCCAGCAGTTGTTGTACAGCCTACAATGAGCAGTTCTTC	CASSCCTAYNEQFF